This T cell receptor (beta chain) emerged from a study of T-cell reconstitution after alpha-beta-depleted transplantation in children. This clonotype was detected only a few times. The CDR3 is made up of 12 amino acids. Looked up from germline, CDR1 is KGHSH and CDR2 is LQKENI. The V and J ends lost 0 bases and 8 bases respectively, with 7 bases between them. Unique molecular identifiers were incorporated into the prepared TCRbeta library. TCRdb fed the PCR reads into MiXCR, producing one record per CDR3 protein. This table holds around 410,000 distinct CDR3 sequences, roughly 10% found once. This sequence was found in a human donor who donated a stem cell graft to a child with acute myeloid leukemia. The sample here was PBMCs from the stem cell graft donor, taken from the stem cell graft. The V gene is TRBV18, the J gene TRBJ1-2; D unclear. The CDR3 loop reads CASSPPYEGYTF. The CDR3, as DNA: TGTGCCAGCTCACCACCGTATGAAGGCTACACCTTC.